A selection of T cell receptor beta chains follows, all from one sample in a study of T-cell reconstitution after alpha-beta-depleted transplantation in children. Via MiXCR, TCRdb re-called the PCR reads, giving one row per CDR3 protein. The sample lists about 980,000 distinct CDR3 sequences, around 30% seen once, with roughly 27% in the top ten. Sequences were derived from PBMCs, mostly from graft donor cells, sampled 360 days after TCRalphabeta/CD19-depleted stem cell transplant. The source of these receptors is a boy under two years old who had a stem cell transplant for SCID, so the T cells may come from the graft donor. The CDR3 runs from the conserved cysteine through the conserved F or W. A D gene is named only where the DNA matches it firmly. The listing skips clone size in some rows; elsewhere it reads once, few, many or a size class.

>TRBJ2-1|-|TRBV18|-
TGTGCCAGCTCATCGGCCGGGACTTATTACAATGAGCAGTTCTTC
CASSSAGTYYNEQFF
>TRBJ1-5|-|TRBV3-1|few
TGTGCCAGCAGCCAAGGCAGCAGGGCGGACGTTGGTCAGCCCCAGCATTTT
CASSQGSRADVGQPQHF
>TRBJ1-5|-|TRBV20-1|-
TGCAGTGCTAGCAGTATCCACAATCAGCCCCAGCATTTT
CSASSIHNQPQHF
>TRBJ2-3|TRBD2|TRBV5-1|-
TGCGCCAGCAGCGGAGCGGGGGAGGGAGATACGCAGTATTTT
CASSGAGEGDTQYF
>TRBJ2-7|-|TRBV12-3/TRBV12-4|few
TGTGCCAGCAGTTGGGACTTCCGCTTGTCCTACGAGCAGTACTTC
CASSWDFRLSYEQYF
>TRBJ2-3|TRBD2|TRBV18|-
TGTGCCAGCTCACCGAGAACTAGCGGGGTCACAGATACGCAGTATTTT
CASSPRTSGVTDTQYF
>TRBJ1-1|-|TRBV7-8|-
TGTGCCAGCAGCTTAGCTGAGGGACGGACTGAAGCTTTCTTT
CASSLAEGRTEAFF
>TRBJ1-3|-|TRBV28|few
TGTGCCAGCAGGTCCCTATTGGTCTCTGGAAACACCATATATTTT
CASRSLLVSGNTIYF
>TRBJ2-3|-|TRBV24-1|few
TGTGCCACCAGTGATTTTCTGGGAGCGGGGGACAGGGCAGATACGCAGTATTTT
CATSDFLGAGDRADTQYF
>TRBJ1-1|-|TRBV3-1|few
TGTGCCAGCAGCCCGCAAAGACCGGGGGTGAACACTGAAGCTTTCTTT
CASSPQRPGVNTEAFF
>TRBJ1-1|-|TRBV12-3/TRBV12-4|-
TGTGCCAGCGGGTCGGACATGAACACTGAAGCTTTCTTT
CASGSDMNTEAFF
>TRBJ2-3|TRBD2|TRBV7-9|few
TGTGCCAGCAGCCAGCGGGGACGGGAAGATACGCAGTATTTT
CASSQRGREDTQYF
>TRBJ2-1|-|TRBV29-1|-
TGCAGCGTGCAGAACAATGAGCAGTTCTTC
CSVQNNEQFF
>TRBJ1-1|-|TRBV6-5|few
TGTGCCAGCAGTTACCAGGGGTTAATGGTTTTCTTT
CASSYQGLMVFF
>TRBJ1-5|-|TRBV12-3/TRBV12-4|-
TGTGCCAGCAGACTAACAGGGAATAGCAATCAGCCCCAGCATTTT
CASRLTGNSNQPQHF
>TRBJ2-2|-|TRBV10-1|-
TGCGCCAGCAGTGAGTCGGTTCCTAACCGAAACACCGGGGAGCTGTTTTTT
CASSESVPNRNTGELFF
>TRBJ2-7|-|TRBV10-3|-
TGTGCCATCAGTGAGTCAGGGGTCCCCTACGAGCAGTACTTC
CAISESGVPYEQYF
>TRBJ1-5|-|TRBV11-2|-
TGTGCCAGCAGCTTAGGAGGAGGGCTTCAGCCCCAGCATTTT
CASSLGGGLQPQHF
>TRBJ2-7|-|TRBV9|-
TGTGCCAGCAGCGTAGGGCCCAGAAGCTGGGAGTACTTC
CASSVGPRSWEYF
>TRBJ2-1|TRBD2|TRBV29-1|few
TGCAGCGACTCCGGGACTAGCGGGGTAGGTAATGAGCAGTTCTTC
CSDSGTSGVGNEQFF